The following is a T cell receptor beta chain sequence with its context. This sample was taken from a study of blood T cell repertoires in COVID-19. Overall study: Acute-phase and convalescent COVID-19 samples originated in the United States, Italy and Spain. T cells, B-cell-depleted T cells, or PBMCs provided the cDNA or gDNA that served as material.

In the study's own analysis: Researchers report that nucleated cell counts were estimated from reference gene primer amplification. This table comes from immunoSEQ multiplex PCR, and its TCRdb copy is limited to in-frame clones, with some not included. V and J calls and clone size are those listed in that table; D and trimming were worked out from the DNA. Of about 210,000 clones in the sample, around 84% are singletons; the top ten hold 4% to 5%. The TCR was taken from a woman older than 75 with acute or convalescent COVID-19. Sequencing was carried out using peripheral blood.

The CDR3 DNA sequence: TGTGCCAGCAGTTACTCCGGGGGGGGCTACACCTTC. Protein product: CASSYSGGGYTF. The rearrangement links TRBV6-5 to TRBJ1-2; maybe TRBD1 (5 bases). CDR3 size: 12 residues. Germline V gives CDR1 MNHEY, CDR2 SVGAGI. V gave up 0 bases and J gave up 8 bases, with 7 bases separating them.